This T cell receptor beta chain was documented in a study of cytomegalovirus exposure and HLA in healthy donors. Germline V CDR1 and CDR2: SGHRS, YFSETQ. The CDR3 is made up of 18 amino acids. V was pared by 0 bases and J by 0 bases, with 7 bases of the junction left unmatched. Use of 60 Vbeta and 13 Jbeta primers characterized the PCR. The table came from immunoSEQ multiplex PCR; TCRdb's copy has only in-frame clones and leaves some out. Among about 160,000 clones listed, roughly four fifths were seen once. The sample taken for sequencing was PBMCs. The TCR sequence derives from a female donor in good health and CMV-seronegative. The rearrangement links TRBV5-1 to TRBJ2-4; the match to TRBD2 covers 9 bases. CDR3 DNA sequence: TGCGCCAGCAGCTTGGGTTTAAGGACTAGCGCAGCCAAAAACATTCAGTACTTC. This gives the protein CASSLGLRTSAAKNIQYF.